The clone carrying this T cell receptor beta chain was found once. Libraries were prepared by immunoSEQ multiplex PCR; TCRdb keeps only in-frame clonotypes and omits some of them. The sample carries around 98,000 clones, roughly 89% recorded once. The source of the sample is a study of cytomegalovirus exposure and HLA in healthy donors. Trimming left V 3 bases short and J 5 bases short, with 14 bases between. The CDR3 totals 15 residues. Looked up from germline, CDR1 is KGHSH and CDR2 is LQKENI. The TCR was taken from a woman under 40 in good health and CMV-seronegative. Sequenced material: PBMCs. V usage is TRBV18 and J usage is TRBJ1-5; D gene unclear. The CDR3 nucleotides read TGTGCCAGCTCACCCAACGGGTTTGACGATCAGCCCCAGCATTTT. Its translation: CASSPNGFDDQPQHF.